This T cell receptor beta chain was observed in a study of T cell responses to AZD1222 COVID-19 vaccine. Findings of the study overall: Donors, mostly white British, included more females; clonal diversity was possibly underestimated. Seropositive AZD1222 recipients at baseline numbered only 6 or 7.

Using immunoSEQ multiplex PCR, the repertoire was profiled, and TCRdb retains in-frame clones only, with some absent. The sample includes about 53,000 clones, roughly 84% of them seen just once. About this clone: What it binds is not known.

This CDR3 spans 15 amino acids. V was pared by 6 bases and J by 4 bases, with 8 bases of the junction left unmatched. The germline CDR1 and CDR2 sequences are MNHEY and SVGAGI. The sequencing used peripheral blood, collected on day 0 of AZD1222 vaccination. The clonotype comes from an adult in good health. The chain employs TRBV6-5 and TRBJ1-2, with 10 positions matching TRBD1. The CDR3 region is CASSPTGGATYGYTF. The DNA of the CDR3 is TGTGCCAGCAGCCCGACAGGGGGCGCGACCTATGGCTACACCTTC.